The rows below give T cell receptor beta chains drawn from one sample of a study of T cell repertoires in cytomegalovirus infection. In TCRdb, the reads were re-called with MiXCR into one record per CDR3 protein. The sample carries 150,000 to 200,000 distinct CDR3 sequences, roughly a fifth recorded once. Sequencing was performed on PBMCs. The receptors stem from a human donor in good health (CMV status not recorded). Some clones in this sample may be carry-over from other donors' samples. Each CDR3 is given with its conserved first and last residue. D genes are given only for firm matches. Where a row states a size, it is once, few, many or the class of an expanded clone; other rows omit it.

NA	TRBJ1-5	TRBV12-5	few	15	CASGLAGTLNQPQHF	TGTGCTAGTGGCCTTGCCGGCACACTCAATCAGCCCCAGCATTTT
NA	TRBJ1-6	TRBV28	NA	12	CASSLRLTTLHF	TGTGCCAGCAGTTTAAGGCTTACGACCCTCCACTTT
TRBD2	TRBJ2-7	TRBV28	NA	15	CASRVTGGWSYEQYF	TGTGCCAGCAGAGTCACGGGAGGATGGTCCTACGAGCAGTACTTC
NA	TRBJ1-1	TRBV7-2	many	15	CASSSRGNRNTEAFF	TGTGCCAGCAGCTCACGGGGAAACCGGAACACTGAAGCTTTCTTT
TRBD1	TRBJ1-6	TRBV6-1	few	14	CASRPGQGAAPLHF	TGTGCCAGCAGACCGGGACAGGGGGCTGCACCCCTCCACTTT
NA	TRBJ2-7	TRBV11-2	many	12	CASRSASDEQYF	TGTGCCAGCAGGTCCGCCTCGGACGAGCAGTACTTC
TRBD2	TRBJ2-3	TRBV14	few	14	CASSQGTSWDTQYF	TGTGCCAGCAGCCAAGGGACTAGCTGGGATACGCAGTATTTT
NA	TRBJ2-5	TRBV5-4	NA	13	CASSLWLGETQYF	TGTGCCAGCAGCTTGTGGCTGGGTGAGACCCAGTACTTC
TRBD2	TRBJ2-1	TRBV5-1	NA	17	CASSSGLAGGGYNEQLF	TGCGCCAGCAGCTCGGGACTAGCGGGAGGCGGGTACAATGAGCAGTTATTC
NA	TRBJ1-5	TRBV7-9	many	13	CASSLVGNQPQHF	TGTGCCAGCAGCTTAGTAGGGAATCAGCCCCAGCATTTT
NA	TRBJ1-2	TRBV7-4	NA	15	CASSLDLNGGYGYTF	TGTGCCAGCAGCCTAGACCTAAATGGGGGCTATGGCTACACCTTC
TRBD2	TRBJ2-7	TRBV7-2	many	15	CASSPDVAGPYEQYF	TGTGCCAGCAGCCCTGACGTAGCGGGACCCTACGAGCAGTACTTC
NA	TRBJ1-6	TRBV5-1	few	15	CASSIMGGGDSPLHF	TGCGCCAGCAGCATCATGGGGGGGGGTGACTCACCCCTCCACTTT
NA	TRBJ1-2	TRBV4-2	many	17	CASSQERGQMGNYGYTF	TGTGCCAGCAGCCAAGAAAGGGGACAAATGGGAAACTATGGCTACACCTTC
NA	TRBJ2-3	TRBV7-8	many	12	CASSSGSDTQYF	TGTGCCAGCAGCTCAGGGTCAGATACGCAGTATTTT